This section outlines one T cell receptor beta chain sequence together with its context. The antigen is undetermined. The germline gives CDR1 SGHTA, CDR2 FQGTGA. V gave up 3 bases and J gave up 5 bases; unmatched junction bases: 1. This CDR3 region has 15 residues. Assaying covered 100,000 or so TCR templates per sample. The table came from immunoSEQ multiplex PCR; TCRdb's copy has only in-frame clones and leaves some out. The sample yields some 100,000 clones, 94% seen once. The sample is drawn from a study of siplizumab effects on memory and regulatory T cells. General study results and limits: Many proliferating CD4+ or CD8+ clones remained unclassified. Roughly 75-95% of them could not be assigned either a naive or a memory phenotype. The apparent diversity of naive T cells exceeded that of memory cells, and naive T cells seemed to make a major contribution to the alloresponse. The mapping of alloreactive clones to unstimulated subsets covered only a minor fraction of them.

The TCR was taken from a human donor in good health. V usage is TRBV7-3 and J usage is TRBJ2-1; TRBD2 aligns across 13 bases. Sequences were obtained from Tregs sorted from blood. The CDR3 DNA is TGTGCCAGCAGCTTCGGACTAGCGGGGGACAATGAGCAGTTCTTC. Protein product: CASSFGLAGDNEQFF.